This T cell receptor beta chain was sequenced during a study of blood T cell repertoires in COVID-19 (dated by TCRdb to the early 2020s). In terms of the full investigation: Samples covering the acute and convalescent phases of COVID-19 were provided by collaborators in the United States, Italy and Spain. HLA class I and class II types, where available, came from metadata supplied by the sample provider rather than from assay-based typing. The samples were drawn from the first 160 participants of the ongoing ImmuneRACE study and from some 1,300 subjects provided by 6 global collaborators. The dataset comprised deeply sampled blood TCRbeta repertoires from subjects exposed to, actively infected with, or recovered from COVID-19. The sample metadata nearly always contained a de-identified subject ID, COVID-19 status, age in years and sex. The repertoires were made available in a free public database intended to serve as a resource for research on the immune response to SARS-CoV-2. The material from the prospective study consisted of cDNA or gDNA derived from T cells, B-cell-depleted T cells, or PBMCs. What the research found in general, with its limitations: The quantity of clinical and demographic metadata differed by source and by participant and was supplied without curation.

The immunoSEQ Assay, a bias-controlled multiplex PCR, was used to amplify TCRbeta CDR3 regions from genomic DNA. Concerning the study's data processing: The number of nucleated cells in each sample was estimated by amplification of reference gene primers within the assay. Sequence reads were collapsed and filtered to measure the absolute abundance of every unique TCRbeta CDR3 rearrangement. For each sample, productive Simpson clonality was calculated as the square root of Simpson's diversity index across productive rearrangements. Sourced from immuneACCESS, this table was stored by TCRdb with only in-frame sequences that have V and J called. A share of the clones is absent; for the studies checked, an unresolved V gene accounts for under half, and the remainder has no known explanation. Clone size and V and J calls were adopted from that table, with D and trimming inferred from the DNA. This sample gives roughly 180,000 clones in total; 81% of them show up just once. Roughly 5.7% of the sample lies in the top ten.

A note on this clone: Its antigen is not yet known. Per-base quality was not reported, and no clone a single base away is much larger than it.

In the prospective study, participants were 18 to 89 years old, resided in 25 or so geographic areas of the United States, and were enrolled through a virtual design. In the prospective study, participants were assigned to cohorts based on the clinical history participants reported in a screening survey and a study questionnaire. In the prospective study, mobile phlebotomists collected whole blood, serum and a nasopharyngeal or oropharyngeal swab from each participant. Prospective study participants could optionally give additional blood draws and questionnaires over a roughly two-month period. Before DNA extraction, blood samples from the prospective study were shipped at room temperature or frozen. As encoded in the germline V gene, CDR1 is SQVTM while CDR2 is ANQGSEA. Trimming removed 4 bases from V and 4 bases from J, leaving 14 bases between the germline ends. The CDR3 numbers 14 residues from cysteine through phenylalanine. Only the CDR3 part of the read is kept: 42 bases, read in frame from the first base.

The origin of this receptor is a woman aged 40-49 years with acute COVID-19. Specimen: PBMCs or T cells enriched from blood (not recorded which). Recombination joined TRBV29-1 with TRBJ1-5; TRBD1 is a weak D gene call, 5 bases matching. The CDR3 corresponds to CSVVEQGPNQPQHF. The nucleotide sequence is TGCAGCGTTGTGGAGCAGGGCCCTAATCAGCCCCAGCATTTT.